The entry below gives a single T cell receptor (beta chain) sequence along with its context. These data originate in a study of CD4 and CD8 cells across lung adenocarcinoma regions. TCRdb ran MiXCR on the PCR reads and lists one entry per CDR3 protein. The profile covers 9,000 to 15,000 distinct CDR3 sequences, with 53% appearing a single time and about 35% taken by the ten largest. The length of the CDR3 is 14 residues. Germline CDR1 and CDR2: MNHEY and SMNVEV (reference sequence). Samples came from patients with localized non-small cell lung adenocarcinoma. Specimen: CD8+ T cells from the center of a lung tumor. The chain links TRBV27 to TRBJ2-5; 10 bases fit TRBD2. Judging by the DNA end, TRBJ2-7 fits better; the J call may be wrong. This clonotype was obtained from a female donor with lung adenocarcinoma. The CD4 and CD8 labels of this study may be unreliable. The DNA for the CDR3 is TGTGCCAGCAGGGGACTAGCGAGGGCCTACGAGCAGTACTTC. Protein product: CASRGLARAYEQYF.